This TCR beta chain originates from a study of blood T cell repertoires in COVID-19. Study context: Some COVID-19 samples were acute and others convalescent; all came from the United States, Italy and Spain. PBMCs, B-cell-depleted T cells, or T cells provided the cDNA or gDNA that made up the material.

Method: immunoSEQ multiplex PCR; TCRdb's copy keeps in-frame clones and lacks some. This sample carries about 90,000 clones, about three quarters of them seen once, and the ten largest clones take around 7%. Trimming stripped 3 bases from V and 4 bases from J, with 10 bases between. CDR1 and CDR2 (germline): MNHNS, SASEGT. CDR3 length: 14 residues. Sequenced input: peripheral blood. The rearrangement uses TRBV6-1 and TRBJ1-5, with D hard to call. The sequence derives from a man aged 65 to 85 with acute or convalescent COVID-19. The CDR3 nucleotides are TGTGCCAGCAGTGAGCGGACTGGGAATCAGCCCCAGCATTTT. Translation gives CASSERTGNQPQHF.